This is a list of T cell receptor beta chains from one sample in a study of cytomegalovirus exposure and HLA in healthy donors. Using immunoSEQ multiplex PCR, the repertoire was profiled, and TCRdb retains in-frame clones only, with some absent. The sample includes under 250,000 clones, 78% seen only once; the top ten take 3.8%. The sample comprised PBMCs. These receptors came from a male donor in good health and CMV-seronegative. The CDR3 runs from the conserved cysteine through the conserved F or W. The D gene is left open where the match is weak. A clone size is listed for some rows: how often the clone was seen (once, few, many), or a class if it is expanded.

CDR3: CANGSFVVGNQPQHF; DNA: TGTGCGAATGGGAGTTTCGTAGTTGGCAATCAGCCCCAGCATTTT; J: TRBJ1-5; V: TRBV21-1; D: -; size: -
CDR3: CASSIGPGGKNIQYF; DNA: TGTGCCAGTAGTATTGGTCCTGGCGGCAAAAACATTCAGTACTTC; J: TRBJ2-4; V: TRBV19; D: -; size: -
CDR3: CASSYSGGRGINEQFF; DNA: TGTGCCAGCAGTTACTCGGGTGGGAGGGGTATCAATGAGCAGTTCTTC; J: TRBJ2-1; V: TRBV6-5; D: TRBD2; size: -
CDR3: CASSMGQGILNQPQHF; DNA: TGTGCCAGTAGTATGGGACAGGGAATCCTCAATCAGCCCCAGCATTTT; J: TRBJ1-5; V: TRBV19; D: TRBD1; size: -
CDR3: CASSPSGTGVHEQYF; DNA: TGTGCCAGCTCACCGTCCGGGACAGGGGTCCACGAGCAGTACTTC; J: TRBJ2-7; V: TRBV18; D: TRBD1; size: -
CDR3: CASRPQGRRYGYTF; DNA: TGTGCCAGCAGGCCCCAGGGGCGGAGATATGGCTACACCTTC; J: TRBJ1-2; V: TRBV6-5; D: -; size: few
CDR3: CASSLTGGKEETQYF; DNA: TGTGCCAGCAGCTTGACAGGGGGGAAGGAGGAGACCCAGTACTTC; J: TRBJ2-5; V: TRBV5-4; D: TRBD1; size: -
CDR3: CASRGASSTDTQYF; DNA: TGTGCCAGCAGGGGAGCATCTAGCACAGATACGCAGTATTTT; J: TRBJ2-3; V: TRBV5-6; D: -; size: -
CDR3: CASSIQGQETQYF; DNA: TGCGCCAGCAGCATACAGGGTCAAGAGACCCAGTACTTC; J: TRBJ2-5; V: TRBV5-1; D: -; size: -
CDR3: CASSLEEGFFGPYNSPLHF; DNA: TGTGCCAGCAGCTTAGAAGAGGGCTTCTTTGGGCCCTATAATTCACCCCTCCACTTT; J: TRBJ1-6; V: TRBV7-6; D: -; size: -
CDR3: CASSPGTSGSRKTQYF; DNA: TGTGCCAGCAGTCCCGGGACTAGCGGGAGTCGGAAGACCCAGTACTTC; J: TRBJ2-5; V: TRBV28; D: TRBD2; size: -
CDR3: CASSFTGYGYTF; DNA: TGTGCCAGCAGCTTTACAGGGTATGGCTACACCTTC; J: TRBJ1-2; V: TRBV7-9; D: -; size: few
CDR3: CASRPFTTNYGYTF; DNA: TGTGCCAGCAGGCCCTTCACAACTAACTATGGCTACACCTTC; J: TRBJ1-2; V: TRBV2; D: -; size: -
CDR3: CASSGLAGLNEQFF; DNA: TGTGCCAGCAGCGGACTAGCGGGACTAAATGAGCAGTTCTTC; J: TRBJ2-1; V: TRBV7-3; D: TRBD2; size: -
CDR3: CARGDRGSGNTIYF; DNA: TGTGCCAGAGGGGACAGGGGATCTGGAAACACCATATATTTT; J: TRBJ1-3; V: TRBV2; D: TRBD1; size: -
CDR3: CASSLEAGGTEAFF; DNA: TGTGCCAGCAGCTTAGAGGCAGGGGGCACTGAAGCTTTCTTT; J: TRBJ1-1; V: TRBV7-9; D: TRBD1; size: once
CDR3: CASSQWVPGQGVLNTQYF; DNA: TGCGCCAGCAGCCAGTGGGTCCCGGGACAGGGGGTTTTGAATACGCAGTATTTT; J: TRBJ2-3; V: TRBV4-1; D: TRBD1; size: -
CDR3: CASSESWTGKAEQYF; DNA: TGCGCCAGCAGTGAGTCCTGGACAGGAAAGGCCGAGCAGTACTTC; J: TRBJ2-7; V: TRBV10-1; D: TRBD1; size: -
CDR3: CASRPPGQAYEQYF; DNA: TGTGCCAGCAGGCCCCCGGGACAGGCCTACGAGCAGTACTTC; J: TRBJ2-7; V: TRBV28; D: TRBD1; size: -
CDR3: CASSLSPGGEAFF; DNA: TGTGCCAGCAGCTTATCGCCGGGGGGTGAAGCTTTCTTT; J: TRBJ1-1; V: TRBV7-2; D: -; size: -
CDR3: CASGTGDHYGYTF; DNA: TGTGCCAGCGGGACAGGGGATCACTATGGCTACACCTTC; J: TRBJ1-2; V: TRBV5-8; D: TRBD1; size: few
CDR3: CASKGTGNNEQFF; DNA: TGTGCCAGCAAAGGGACAGGTAACAATGAGCAGTTCTTC; J: TRBJ2-1; V: TRBV6-6; D: TRBD1; size: few
CDR3: CASSLGSSGGTDTQYF; DNA: TGCGCCAGCAGCTTGGGGTCTAGCGGGGGCACAGATACGCAGTATTTT; J: TRBJ2-3; V: TRBV5-1; D: TRBD2; size: -
CDR3: CASSRRENNEKLFF; DNA: TGTGCCAGCAGCAGGCGGGAGAATAATGAAAAACTGTTTTTT; J: TRBJ1-4; V: TRBV7-6; D: -; size: once
CDR3: CASSFSGRAGDTQYF; DNA: TGTGCCAGCAGTTTCAGCGGGAGGGCCGGGGATACGCAGTATTTT; J: TRBJ2-3; V: TRBV6-5; D: TRBD2; size: -
CDR3: CASYAGVNEQFF; DNA: TGTGCCAGCTATGCAGGGGTCAATGAGCAGTTCTTC; J: TRBJ2-1; V: TRBV19; D: -; size: -
CDR3: CASRPWRGATNEKLFF; DNA: TGTGCCAGCAGACCCTGGCGGGGGGCAACTAATGAAAAACTGTTTTTT; J: TRBJ1-4; V: TRBV28; D: -; size: -
CDR3: CASSVGGWTDTQYF; DNA: TGTGCCAGCAGTGTGGGAGGTTGGACAGATACGCAGTATTTT; J: TRBJ2-3; V: TRBV2; D: -; size: -
CDR3: CASSDRPTGELFF; DNA: TGCGCCAGTTCGGACAGGCCCACCGGGGAGCTGTTTTTT; J: TRBJ2-2; V: TRBV10-1; D: TRBD1; size: -
CDR3: CSVYLAGGNYEQYF; DNA: TGCAGCGTATATTTAGCGGGAGGCAACTACGAGCAGTACTTC; J: TRBJ2-7; V: TRBV29-1; D: TRBD2; size: -
CDR3: CASSLGLDTGELFF; DNA: TGTGCCAGCAGCCTGGGACTAGACACCGGGGAGCTGTTTTTT; J: TRBJ2-2; V: TRBV4-2; D: TRBD2; size: -
CDR3: CASSADRGDGYTF; DNA: TGTGCCAGCAGCGCAGACAGGGGGGATGGCTACACCTTC; J: TRBJ1-2; V: TRBV9; D: TRBD1; size: -
CDR3: CAISESVAYSTDTQYF; DNA: TGTGCCATCAGTGAGTCCGTGGCATATAGCACAGATACGCAGTATTTT; J: TRBJ2-3; V: TRBV10-3; D: -; size: few
CDR3: CSVEVLQAEAFF; DNA: TGCAGCGTTGAAGTCCTACAGGCTGAAGCTTTCTTT; J: TRBJ1-1; V: TRBV29-1; D: -; size: -
CDR3: CASSPPTSTGDTQYF; DNA: TGTGCCAGCTCACCACCAACCTCTACTGGAGATACGCAGTATTTT; J: TRBJ2-3; V: TRBV18; D: -; size: -
CDR3: CASSVVPREQYF; DNA: TGTGCCAGCAGCGTCGTCCCGAGGGAGCAGTACTTC; J: TRBJ2-7; V: TRBV2; D: -; size: -
CDR3: CASSFRTSGRGSGANVLTF; DNA: TGTGCCAGCAGCTTCCGGACTAGCGGGAGAGGCTCTGGGGCCAACGTCCTGACTTTC; J: TRBJ2-6; V: TRBV11-2; D: TRBD2; size: -
CDR3: CASVPGAGGGSEQFF; DNA: TGTGCCAGCGTGCCGGGAGCGGGGGGGGGCAGTGAGCAGTTCTTC; J: TRBJ2-1; V: TRBV6-1; D: TRBD2; size: few
CDR3: CASSQDFRTSATQETQYF; DNA: TGCGCCAGCAGCCAAGATTTTAGGACTAGCGCAACCCAAGAGACCCAGTACTTC; J: TRBJ2-5; V: TRBV4-1; D: TRBD2; size: -
CDR3: CASSDGPVNTEAFF; DNA: TGCGCCAGCAGTGACGGTCCGGTGAACACTGAAGCTTTCTTT; J: TRBJ1-1; V: TRBV10-1; D: -; size: -
CDR3: CASSYQESDEQYF; DNA: TGTGCCAGCAGTTACCAAGAAAGCGACGAGCAGTACTTC; J: TRBJ2-7; V: TRBV6-5; D: -; size: few
CDR3: CASSSPNLQGEAFF; DNA: TGTGCCAGCAGCTCTCCGAACCTACAGGGCGAAGCTTTCTTT; J: TRBJ1-1; V: TRBV11-3; D: -; size: few
CDR3: CASSLARDSVSSSYNEQFF; DNA: TGTGCCAGCAGCTTGGCCCGGGACAGCGTATCGAGCTCCTACAATGAGCAGTTCTTC; J: TRBJ2-1; V: TRBV5-4; D: TRBD1; size: -
CDR3: CASSNGGGVDTQYF; DNA: TGTGCCAGCAGTAACGGCGGGGGGGTGGATACGCAGTATTTT; J: TRBJ2-3; V: TRBV28; D: TRBD2; size: -
CDR3: CASSAGLAGSDTQYF; DNA: TGTGCCAGCAGTGCAGGACTAGCGGGATCAGATACGCAGTATTTT; J: TRBJ2-3; V: TRBV6-5; D: TRBD2; size: -
CDR3: CASSWGGSYTEAFF; DNA: TGCGCCAGCAGCTGGGGCGGGAGCTACACTGAAGCTTTCTTT; J: TRBJ1-1; V: TRBV5-1; D: -; size: -
CDR3: CASSLAPGAAGGSYEQYF; DNA: TGTGCCAGCAGCTTGGCGCCTGGGGCTGCTGGCGGCTCCTACGAGCAGTACTTC; J: TRBJ2-7; V: TRBV11-2; D: -; size: -
CDR3: CASSLGIPGQGDEKLFF; DNA: TGCGCCAGCAGCTTGGGAATTCCGGGGCAGGGGGATGAAAAACTGTTTTTT; J: TRBJ1-4; V: TRBV5-1; D: TRBD1; size: -
CDR3: CASNPMTGSNEKLFF; DNA: TGTGCCAGCAATCCAATGACAGGGTCCAATGAAAAACTGTTTTTT; J: TRBJ1-4; V: TRBV2; D: TRBD1; size: -
CDR3: CASSPEGLAEETQYF; DNA: TGTGCCAGCAGCCCCGAAGGTCTAGCGGAAGAGACCCAGTACTTC; J: TRBJ2-5; V: TRBV11-2; D: TRBD2; size: -
CDR3: CSGIRGQGTSTDTQYF; DNA: TGCAGCGGGATTCGGGGACAGGGAACCAGCACAGATACGCAGTATTTT; J: TRBJ2-3; V: TRBV29-1; D: TRBD1; size: -
CDR3: CASSLRGGNEQFF; DNA: TGTGCCAGCAGTTTAAGGGGGGGGAATGAGCAGTTCTTC; J: TRBJ2-1; V: TRBV27; D: -; size: -
CDR3: CASSPGTGWDGYTF; DNA: TGTGCCAGCTCACCCGGGACAGGATGGGACGGCTACACCTTC; J: TRBJ1-2; V: TRBV18; D: TRBD1; size: -
CDR3: CASSLAGGQETQYF; DNA: TGCGCCAGCAGCTTGGCGGGAGGCCAAGAGACCCAGTACTTC; J: TRBJ2-5; V: TRBV5-1; D: TRBD2; size: -
CDR3: CASSLGQASTDTQYF; DNA: TGTGCCAGCAGTCTGGGACAGGCTTCCACAGATACGCAGTATTTT; J: TRBJ2-3; V: TRBV27; D: TRBD1; size: -
CDR3: CASSYSGGANTEAFF; DNA: TGTGCCAGCAGTTACTCAGGGGGGGCGAACACTGAAGCTTTCTTT; J: TRBJ1-1; V: TRBV6-5; D: -; size: -
CDR3: CASRTGLAGIYNEQFF; DNA: TGTGCCAGCAGAACCGGACTAGCGGGAATATACAATGAGCAGTTCTTC; J: TRBJ2-1; V: TRBV27; D: TRBD2; size: -
CDR3: CATSSLTTGQGTYSNQPQHF; DNA: TGTGCCACCAGCAGCTTGACGACGGGACAGGGCACATATAGCAATCAGCCCCAGCATTTT; J: TRBJ1-5; V: TRBV15; D: TRBD1; size: -
CDR3: CASSVVGASGRNTDTQYF; DNA: TGTGCCAGCAGCGTAGTGGGAGCTAGCGGGAGGAACACAGATACGCAGTATTTT; J: TRBJ2-3; V: TRBV9; D: TRBD2; size: -
CDR3: CASSSFGSASSYEQYF; DNA: TGTGCCAGCAGCTCCTTCGGCAGCGCTAGCTCCTACGAGCAGTACTTC; J: TRBJ2-7; V: TRBV28; D: -; size: -